This TCR beta chain was captured by sequencing in a study of CD8+CD57+ T cells in acquired aplastic anemia. Study as a whole: Sorted CD4+ and CD8+ cells yielded DNA averaging around 3 ug.

The authors sequenced patients whose flow cytometry had shown CD8+CD57+ cell expansion. Trimming took 6 bases from V and 7 from J; bases not matched to a gene: 7. The germline V gene encodes CDR1 SNHLY and CDR2 FYNNEI. The CDR3 extends over 15 amino acids. Only a few counts were recorded for this clonotype. Using genomic DNA as the template, TCR beta VDJ and CDR3 profiling was carried out. TCRdb used MiXCR to reprocess the reads, holding one entry per CDR3 protein. This sample has fewer than 200,000 distinct CDR3 sequences; approximately 48% occur once, and the top ten carry around 13%. What was sequenced was sorted CD4+, CD8+, or CD8+CD57+ T cells (not recorded which) from PBMCs. This chain uses TRBV2 with TRBJ2-2; 11 nucleotides match TRBD2. This clonotype originated in a human donor with aplastic anemia. Here the CDR3 DNA reads TGTGCCAGCAGGGTACTAGCGGGAGTTGGCGGGGAGCTGTTTTTT. It translates to CASRVLAGVGGELFF. Complete variable domain (other parts from reference TRBV2 and TRBJ2-2): EPEVTQTPSHQVTQMGQEVILRCVPISNHLYFYWYRQILGQKVEFLVSFYNNEISEKSEIFDDQFSVERPDGSNFTLKIRSTKLEDSAMYFCASRVLAGVGGELFFGEGSRLTVL.